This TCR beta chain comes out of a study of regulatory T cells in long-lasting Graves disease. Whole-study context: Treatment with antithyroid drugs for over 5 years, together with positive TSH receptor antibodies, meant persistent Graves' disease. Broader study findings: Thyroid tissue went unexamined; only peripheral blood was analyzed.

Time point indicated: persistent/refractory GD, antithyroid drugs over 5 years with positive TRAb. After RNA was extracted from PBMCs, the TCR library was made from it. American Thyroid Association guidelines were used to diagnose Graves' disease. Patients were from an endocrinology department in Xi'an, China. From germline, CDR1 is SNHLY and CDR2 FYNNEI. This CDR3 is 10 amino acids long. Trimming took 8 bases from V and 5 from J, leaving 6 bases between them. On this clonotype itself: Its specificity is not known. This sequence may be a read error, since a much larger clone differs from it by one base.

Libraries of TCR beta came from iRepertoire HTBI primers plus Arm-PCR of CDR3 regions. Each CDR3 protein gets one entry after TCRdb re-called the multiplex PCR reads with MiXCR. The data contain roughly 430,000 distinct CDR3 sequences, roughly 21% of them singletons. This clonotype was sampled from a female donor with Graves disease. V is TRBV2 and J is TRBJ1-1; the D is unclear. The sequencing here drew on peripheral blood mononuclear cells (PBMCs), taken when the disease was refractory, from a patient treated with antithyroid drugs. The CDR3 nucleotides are TGTGCCAGCTACTGGACTGAAGCTTTCTTT. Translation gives CASYWTEAFF. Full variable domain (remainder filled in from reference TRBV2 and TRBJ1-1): EPEVTQTPSHQVTQMGQEVILRCVPISNHLYFYWYRQILGQKVEFLVSFYNNEISEKSEIFDDQFSVERPDGSNFTLKIRSTKLEDSAMYFCASYWTEAFFGQGTRLTVV.